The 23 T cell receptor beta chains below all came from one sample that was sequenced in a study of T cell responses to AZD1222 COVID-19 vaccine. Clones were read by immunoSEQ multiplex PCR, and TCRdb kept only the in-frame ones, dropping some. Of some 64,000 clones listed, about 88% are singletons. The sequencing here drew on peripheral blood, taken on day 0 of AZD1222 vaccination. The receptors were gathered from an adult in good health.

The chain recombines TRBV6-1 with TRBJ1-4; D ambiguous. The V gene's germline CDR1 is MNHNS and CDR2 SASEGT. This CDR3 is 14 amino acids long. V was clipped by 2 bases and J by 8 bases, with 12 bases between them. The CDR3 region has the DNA TGTGCCAGCAGTGAATCGGGTGAGAGGGAAAAACTGTTTTTT. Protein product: CASSESGEREKLFF.

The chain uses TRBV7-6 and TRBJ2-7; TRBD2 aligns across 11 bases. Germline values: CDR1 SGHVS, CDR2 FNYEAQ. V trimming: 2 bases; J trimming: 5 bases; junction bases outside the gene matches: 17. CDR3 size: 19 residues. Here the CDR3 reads CASSLKGLAARFRLDEQYF. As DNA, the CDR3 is TGTGCCAGCAGCTTAAAGGGACTAGCGGCAAGATTTAGATTGGACGAGCAGTACTTC.

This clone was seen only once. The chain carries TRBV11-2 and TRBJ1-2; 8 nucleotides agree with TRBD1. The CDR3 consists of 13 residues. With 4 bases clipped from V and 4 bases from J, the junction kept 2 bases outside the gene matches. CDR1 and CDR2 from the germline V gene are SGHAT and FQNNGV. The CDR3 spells CASSSGQGYGYTF. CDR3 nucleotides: TGTGCCAGCAGCTCTGGACAGGGCTATGGCTACACCTTC. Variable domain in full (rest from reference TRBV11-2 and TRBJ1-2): EAGVAQSPRYKIIEKRQSVAFWCNPISGHATLYWYQQILGQGPKLLIQFQNNGVVDDSQLPKDRFSAERLKGVDSTLKIQPAKLEDSAVYLCASSSGQGYGYTFGSGTRLTVV.

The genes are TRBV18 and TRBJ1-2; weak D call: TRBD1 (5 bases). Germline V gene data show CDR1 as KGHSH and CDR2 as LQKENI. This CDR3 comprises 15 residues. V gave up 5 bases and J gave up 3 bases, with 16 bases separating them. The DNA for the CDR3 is TGTGCCAGCTCATCTCGACAGCTTCTTGACTATGGCTACACCTTC. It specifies CASSSRQLLDYGYTF.

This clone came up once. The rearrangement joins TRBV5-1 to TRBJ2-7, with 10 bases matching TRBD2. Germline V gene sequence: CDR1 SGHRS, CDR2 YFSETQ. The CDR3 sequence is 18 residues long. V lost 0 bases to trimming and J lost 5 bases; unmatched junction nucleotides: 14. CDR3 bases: TGCGCCAGCAGCTTGGATCTAGCGGGAGCCCTACGTCGGCACGAGCAGTACTTC. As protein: CASSLDLAGALRRHEQYF.

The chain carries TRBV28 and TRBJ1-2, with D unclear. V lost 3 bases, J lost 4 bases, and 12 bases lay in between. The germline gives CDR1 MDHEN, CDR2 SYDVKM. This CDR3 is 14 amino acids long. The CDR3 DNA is TGTGCCAGCAGTTTTCCAGGACGTACCTATGGCTACACCTTC. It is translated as CASSFPGRTYGYTF.

The CDR3 protein is CAWSANYGYTF. CDR3 nucleotide sequence: TGTGCCTGGAGCGCTAACTATGGCTACACCTTC. The J gene is TRBJ1-2, the V gene TRBV30; no firm D call. V lost 3 bases to trimming and J lost 0 bases, with 2 bases between them. The CDR3 contains 11 residues. Germline-derived CDR1 and CDR2 are GTSNPN and SVGIG (reference sequence).

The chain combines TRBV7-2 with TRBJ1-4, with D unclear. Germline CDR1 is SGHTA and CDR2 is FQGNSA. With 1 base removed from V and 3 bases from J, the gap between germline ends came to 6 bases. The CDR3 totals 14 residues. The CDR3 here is CASSLGRANEKLFF. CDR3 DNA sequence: TGTGCCAGCAGCTTAGGGAGGGCTAATGAAAAACTGTTTTTT.

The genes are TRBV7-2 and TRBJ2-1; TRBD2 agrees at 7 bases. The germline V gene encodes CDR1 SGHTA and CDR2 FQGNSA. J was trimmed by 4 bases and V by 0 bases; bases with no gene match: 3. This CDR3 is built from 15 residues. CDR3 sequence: CASSLAGLQYNEQFF. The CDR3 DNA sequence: TGTGCCAGCAGCTTAGCGGGACTACAATACAATGAGCAGTTCTTC.

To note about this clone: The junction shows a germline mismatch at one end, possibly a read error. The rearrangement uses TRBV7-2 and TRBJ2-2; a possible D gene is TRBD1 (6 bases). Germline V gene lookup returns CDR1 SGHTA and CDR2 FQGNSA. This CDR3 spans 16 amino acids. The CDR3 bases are TGTGCCAGCAGCCCCGACCCAGGGGCGGAACACCGGGGAGCTGTTTTT. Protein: CASSPDPGAEHRGAVF.

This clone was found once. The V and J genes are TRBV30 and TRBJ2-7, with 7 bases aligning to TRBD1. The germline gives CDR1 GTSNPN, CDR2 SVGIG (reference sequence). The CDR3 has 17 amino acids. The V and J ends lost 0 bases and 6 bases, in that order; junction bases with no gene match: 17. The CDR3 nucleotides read TGTGCCTGGAGTGTACGGTACGAGGGGCGAGGGGGCATCGAGCAGTACTTC. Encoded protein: CAWSVRYEGRGGIEQYF. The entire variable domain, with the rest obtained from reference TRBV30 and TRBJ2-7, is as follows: SQTIHQWPATLVQPVGSPLSLECTVEGTSNPNLYWYRQAAGRGLQLLFYSVGIGQISSEVPQNLSASRPQDRQFILSSKKLLLSDSGFYLCAWSVRYEGRGGIEQYFGPGTRLTVT.

The CDR3 reads CASSFDRDYEQYF. In nucleotides, the CDR3 is TGTGCCAGCAGTTTCGACAGGGACTACGAGCAGTACTTC. J is TRBJ2-7 and V is TRBV6-6; 7 nucleotides line up with TRBD1. From germline, CDR1 is MNHNY and CDR2 SVGAGI (reference sequence). CDR3 length equals 13 residues. Trimming at V came to 4 bases and at J to 3 bases, leaving 3 bases not matched to a gene.

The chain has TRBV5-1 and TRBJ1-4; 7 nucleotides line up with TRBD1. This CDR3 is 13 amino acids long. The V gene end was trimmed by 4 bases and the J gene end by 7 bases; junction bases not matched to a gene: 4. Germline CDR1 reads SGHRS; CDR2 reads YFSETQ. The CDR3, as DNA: TGCGCCAGCAGCGAACAGGGGCGTGAAAAACTGTTTTTT. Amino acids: CASSEQGREKLFF.

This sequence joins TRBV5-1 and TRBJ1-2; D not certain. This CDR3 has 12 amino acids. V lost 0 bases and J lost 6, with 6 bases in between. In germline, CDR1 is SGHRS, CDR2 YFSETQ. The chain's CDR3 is CASSLVSDGYTF. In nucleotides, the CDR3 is TGCGCCAGCAGCTTGGTCTCAGATGGCTACACCTTC.

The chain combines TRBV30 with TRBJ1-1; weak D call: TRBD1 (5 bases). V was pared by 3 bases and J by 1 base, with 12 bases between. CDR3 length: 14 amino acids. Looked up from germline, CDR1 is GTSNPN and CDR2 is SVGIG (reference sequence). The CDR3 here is CAWRALGPNTEAFF. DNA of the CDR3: TGTGCCTGGAGGGCCTTGGGGCCGAACACTGAAGCTTTCTTT.

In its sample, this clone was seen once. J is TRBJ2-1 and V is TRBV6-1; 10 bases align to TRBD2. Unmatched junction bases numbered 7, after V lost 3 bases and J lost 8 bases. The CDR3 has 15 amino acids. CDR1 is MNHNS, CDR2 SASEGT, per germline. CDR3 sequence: CASSESGGALHEQFF. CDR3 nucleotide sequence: TGTGCCAGCAGTGAGAGCGGGGGGGCCTTGCATGAGCAGTTCTTC.

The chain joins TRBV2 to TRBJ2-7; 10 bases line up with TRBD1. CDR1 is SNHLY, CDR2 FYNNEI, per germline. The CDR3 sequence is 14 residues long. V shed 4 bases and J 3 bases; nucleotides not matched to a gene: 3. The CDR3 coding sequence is TGTGCCAGCAGTGTGCGGGACAGGGGCTACGAGCAGTACTTC. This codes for CASSVRDRGYEQYF.

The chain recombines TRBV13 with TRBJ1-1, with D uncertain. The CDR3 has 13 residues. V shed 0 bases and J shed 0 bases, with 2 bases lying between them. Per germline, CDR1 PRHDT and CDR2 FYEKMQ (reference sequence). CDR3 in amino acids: CASSLGLNTEAFF. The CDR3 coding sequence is TGTGCCAGCAGCTTAGGTCTGAACACTGAAGCTTTCTTT. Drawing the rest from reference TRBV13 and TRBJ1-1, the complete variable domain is AAGVIQSPRHLIKEKRETATLKCYPIPRHDTVYWYQQGPGQDPQFLISFYEKMQSDKGSIPDRFSAQQFSDYHSELNMSSLELGDSALYFCASSLGLNTEAFFGQGTRLTVV.

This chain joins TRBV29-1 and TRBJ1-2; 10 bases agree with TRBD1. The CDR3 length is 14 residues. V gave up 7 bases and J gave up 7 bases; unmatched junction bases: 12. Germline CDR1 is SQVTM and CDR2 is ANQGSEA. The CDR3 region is CSANEGTGVGGYTF. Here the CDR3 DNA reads TGCAGCGCGAACGAAGGGACAGGGGTGGGTGGCTACACCTTC. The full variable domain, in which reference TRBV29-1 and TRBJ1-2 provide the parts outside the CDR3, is SAVISQKPSRDICQRGTSLTIQCQVDSQVTMMFWYRQQPGQSLTLIATANQGSEATYESGFVIDKFPISRPNLTFSTLTVSNMSPEDSSIYLCSANEGTGVGGYTFGSGTRLTVV.

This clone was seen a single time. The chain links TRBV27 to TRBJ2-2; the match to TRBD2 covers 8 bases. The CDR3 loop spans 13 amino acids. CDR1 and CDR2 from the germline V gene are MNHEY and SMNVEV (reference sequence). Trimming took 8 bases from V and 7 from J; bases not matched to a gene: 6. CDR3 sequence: CASVGGRNGELFF. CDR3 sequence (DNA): TGTGCCAGCGTTGGCGGGAGGAACGGGGAGCTGTTTTTT.

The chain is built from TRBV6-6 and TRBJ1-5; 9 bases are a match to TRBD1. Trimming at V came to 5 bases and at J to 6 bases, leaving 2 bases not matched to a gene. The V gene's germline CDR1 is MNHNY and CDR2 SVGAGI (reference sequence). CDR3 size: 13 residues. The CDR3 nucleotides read TGTGCCAGCAGTCCGGACAGGGGTCAGCCCCAGCATTTT. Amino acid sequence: CASSPDRGQPQHF.

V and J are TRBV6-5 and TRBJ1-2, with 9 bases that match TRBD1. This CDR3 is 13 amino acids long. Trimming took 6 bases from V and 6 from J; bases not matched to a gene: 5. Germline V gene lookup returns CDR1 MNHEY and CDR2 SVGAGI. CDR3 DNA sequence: TGTGCCAGCAGACGAGGACAGGGGAATGGCTACACCTTC. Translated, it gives CASRRGQGNGYTF.

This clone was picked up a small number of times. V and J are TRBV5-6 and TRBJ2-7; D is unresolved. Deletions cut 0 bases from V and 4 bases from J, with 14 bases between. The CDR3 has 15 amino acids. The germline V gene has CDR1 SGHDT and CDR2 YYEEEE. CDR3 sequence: CASSLDPLDMYEQYF. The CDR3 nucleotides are TGTGCCAGCAGCTTGGACCCTCTAGACATGTACGAGCAGTACTTC. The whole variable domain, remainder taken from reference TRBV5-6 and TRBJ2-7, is DAGVTQSPTHLIKTRGQQVTLRCSPKSGHDTVSWYQQALGQGPQFIFQYYEEEERQRGNFPDRFSGHQFPNYSSELNVNALLLGDSALYLCASSLDPLDMYEQYFGPGTRLTVT.